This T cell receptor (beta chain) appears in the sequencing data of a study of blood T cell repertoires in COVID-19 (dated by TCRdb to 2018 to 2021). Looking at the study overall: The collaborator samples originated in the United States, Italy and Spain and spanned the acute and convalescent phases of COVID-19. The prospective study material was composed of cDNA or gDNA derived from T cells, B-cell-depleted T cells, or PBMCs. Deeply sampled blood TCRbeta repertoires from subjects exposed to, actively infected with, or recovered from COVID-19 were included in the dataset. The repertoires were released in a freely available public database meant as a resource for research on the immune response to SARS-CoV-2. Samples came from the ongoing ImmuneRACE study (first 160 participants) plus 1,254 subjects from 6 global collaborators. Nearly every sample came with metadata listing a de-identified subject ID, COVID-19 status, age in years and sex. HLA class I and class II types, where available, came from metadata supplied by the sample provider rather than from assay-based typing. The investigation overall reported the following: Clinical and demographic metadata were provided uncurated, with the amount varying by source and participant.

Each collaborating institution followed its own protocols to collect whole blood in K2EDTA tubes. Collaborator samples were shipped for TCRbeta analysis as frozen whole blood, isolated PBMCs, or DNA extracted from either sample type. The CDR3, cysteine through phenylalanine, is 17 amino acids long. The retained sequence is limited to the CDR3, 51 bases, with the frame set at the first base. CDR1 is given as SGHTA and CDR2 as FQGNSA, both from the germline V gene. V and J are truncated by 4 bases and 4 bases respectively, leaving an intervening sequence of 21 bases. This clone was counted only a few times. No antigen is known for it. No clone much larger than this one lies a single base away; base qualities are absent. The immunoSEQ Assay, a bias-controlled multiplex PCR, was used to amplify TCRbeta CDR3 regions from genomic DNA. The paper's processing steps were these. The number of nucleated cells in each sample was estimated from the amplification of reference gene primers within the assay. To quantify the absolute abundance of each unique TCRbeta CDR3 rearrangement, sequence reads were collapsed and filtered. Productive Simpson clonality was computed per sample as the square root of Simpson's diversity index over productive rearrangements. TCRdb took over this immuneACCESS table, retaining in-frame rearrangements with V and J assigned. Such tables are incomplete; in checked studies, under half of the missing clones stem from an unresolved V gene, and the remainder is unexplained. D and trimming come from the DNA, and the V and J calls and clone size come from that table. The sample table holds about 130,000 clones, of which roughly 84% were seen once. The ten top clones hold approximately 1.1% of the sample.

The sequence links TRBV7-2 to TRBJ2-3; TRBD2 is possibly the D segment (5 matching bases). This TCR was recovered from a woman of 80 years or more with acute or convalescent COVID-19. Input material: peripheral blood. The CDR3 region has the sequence CASSSAPSRWTSDTQYF. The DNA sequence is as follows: TGTGCCAGCAGCTCCGCCCCCAGCAGATGGACTTCAGATACGCAGTATTTT.